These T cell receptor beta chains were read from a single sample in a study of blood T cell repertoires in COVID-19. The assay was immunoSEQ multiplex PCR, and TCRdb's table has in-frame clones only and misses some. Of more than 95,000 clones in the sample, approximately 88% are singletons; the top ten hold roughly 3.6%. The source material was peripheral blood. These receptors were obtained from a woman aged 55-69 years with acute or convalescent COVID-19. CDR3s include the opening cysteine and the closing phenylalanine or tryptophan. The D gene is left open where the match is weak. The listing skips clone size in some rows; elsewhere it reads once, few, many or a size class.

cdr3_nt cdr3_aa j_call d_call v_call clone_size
TGTGCCAGCAGCCCCACGGACAGGGTCCATGGCTACACCTTC CASSPTDRVHGYTF TRBJ1-2 TRBD1 TRBV3-1/TRBV3-2 NA
TGCGCCAGCAGCCCCCTGGGGCTAGCGGGAGTTCACAATGAGCAGTTCTTC CASSPLGLAGVHNEQFF TRBJ2-1 TRBD2 TRBV5-1 NA
TGTGCCAGCATCAGAGGGACTATGAACACTGAAGCTTTCTTT CASIRGTMNTEAFF TRBJ1-1 NA TRBV6-5 NA
TGTGCCAGTGGGAAGGACAGGGGAGTTATCACTGAAGCTTTCTTT CASGKDRGVITEAFF TRBJ1-1 TRBD1 TRBV19 NA
TGTGCCAGCAGCTTGTTAGGCACAGCCGTTAATCAGCCCCAGCATTTT CASSLLGTAVNQPQHF TRBJ1-5 NA TRBV5-8 NA
TGTGCCAGCAGCTTAGGGAGCGGGAGGCTGTACAATGAGCAGTTCTTC CASSLGSGRLYNEQFF TRBJ2-1 TRBD2 TRBV7-2 NA
TGTGCCAGCAGCTGGCAGGGGGAAGCTTTCTTT CASSWQGEAFF TRBJ1-1 NA TRBV5-4 NA
TGTGCCAGCAGCTTTAGGGAGCGGATCCTCCAAGAGACCCAGTACTTC CASSFRERILQETQYF TRBJ2-5 NA TRBV7-2 once
TGTGCCACCAGCAGAGAGGGGAGGGTTACACCTGAAGCTTTCTTT CATSREGRVTPEAFF TRBJ1-1 NA TRBV15 NA
TGTGCCAGCAGTGAAGTGGGCCCCTACGAGCAGTACTTC CASSEVGPYEQYF TRBJ2-7 NA TRBV6-1 NA
TGTGCCATCCGTCGGGAGCTGGAGGAGACCCAGTACTTC CAIRRELEETQYF TRBJ2-5 NA TRBV6-5 NA
TGTGCCAGCAGTTTAGAGGGGGCCACTGAAGCTTTCTTT CASSLEGATEAFF TRBJ1-1 TRBD1 TRBV27 NA
TGCGCCAGCAGCCGCCGGGACAGGGACTACAATGAGCAGTTCTTC CASSRRDRDYNEQFF TRBJ2-1 TRBD1 TRBV4-1 NA
TGTGCCAGTAGTTCCCTCGACAGGGCTACGGCTGAAGCTTTCTTT CASSSLDRATAEAFF TRBJ1-1 TRBD1 TRBV19 few
TGTGCCAGCAGTCTTCGTTGGACATCCCACAATGAGCAGTTCTTC CASSLRWTSHNEQFF TRBJ2-1 NA TRBV7-6 NA
TGTGCTAGTGGTTTGGCAGAACCCACCGGGGAGCTGTTTTTT CASGLAEPTGELFF TRBJ2-2 NA TRBV12-5 once
TGTGCCAGCTCACCTCAGGGCCAGCGGGAGGGCGCCGGGGAGCTGTTTTTT CASSPQGQREGAGELFF TRBJ2-2 TRBD2 TRBV18 few
TGCAGCGTTGGACAGGGGAGTAGCTATGGCTACACCTTC CSVGQGSSYGYTF TRBJ1-2 TRBD1 TRBV29-1 NA
TGTGCCATCAAGAGGGAGGGGCTCTATGGCTACACCTTC CAIKREGLYGYTF TRBJ1-2 NA TRBV10-3 NA
TGTGCCAGCAGTCGATGGCCGACAGGGGTGAAGCATTTTAGCAATCAGCCCCAGCATTTT CASSRWPTGVKHFSNQPQHF TRBJ1-5 TRBD1 TRBV6-6 NA
TGTGCCAGTAGTTTTGACAGGGGAGGCCAACTTTATCAGCCCCAGCATTTT CASSFDRGGQLYQPQHF TRBJ1-5 TRBD1 TRBV19 NA
TGTGCCACAAAGAGGGGGGGACAGGGGATGAACACTGAAGCTTTCTTT CATKRGGQGMNTEAFF TRBJ1-1 TRBD1 TRBV19 NA
TGTGCCAGCAGCTTCCCAGCGATCTCCTACAATGAGCAGTTCTTC CASSFPAISYNEQFF TRBJ2-1 NA TRBV7-2 NA
TGTGCCAGCAGCGCAAACACCTACTATGGCTACACCTTC CASSANTYYGYTF TRBJ1-2 NA TRBV28 NA
TGTGCCAGCAGCCAAGTTATGAGTGGACTAGCGGGAACCAATGAGCAGTTCTTC CASSQVMSGLAGTNEQFF TRBJ2-1 TRBD2 TRBV4-2 NA
TGCGCCAGCAGCTTGCAGGGCCAGAACACCGGGGAGCTGTTTTTT CASSLQGQNTGELFF TRBJ2-2 NA TRBV5-1 NA
TGTGCCAGCAGTTTGCACAGGGGACGGAGTAGCACTGAAGCTTTCTTT CASSLHRGRSSTEAFF TRBJ1-1 TRBD1 TRBV11-2 NA
TGTGCCAGCAGCCCGGGTCATAGCTCCTACAATGAGCAGTTCTTC CASSPGHSSYNEQFF TRBJ2-1 NA TRBV7-3 NA
TGTGCCAGCACCAACAGGATCACTGAAGCTTTCTTT CASTNRITEAFF TRBJ1-1 NA TRBV6-5 NA
TGTGCCAGCAGTGAAATTCAGGGGGCTGCTAATGAAAAACTGTTTTTT CASSEIQGAANEKLFF TRBJ1-4 TRBD1 TRBV2 NA
TGTGCCAGTGCACAGGGCATTGGCCCCCAGCATTTT CASAQGIGPQHF TRBJ1-5 NA TRBV12-3/TRBV12-4 once
TGTGCCAGCAGCCAAGGAAGGGGATCCTACAATGAGCAGTTCTTC CASSQGRGSYNEQFF TRBJ2-1 NA TRBV3-1/TRBV3-2 once
TGTGCCAGTAGTATAGGCGCAAACTATGGCTACACCTTC CASSIGANYGYTF TRBJ1-2 NA TRBV19 once
TGTGCCAGCAGCTTCGGGGGGTACGAGCAGTACTTC CASSFGGYEQYF TRBJ2-7 TRBD2 TRBV5-4 NA
TGTGCCACCAGCACTCAGAAAACCGGGGAGCTGTTTTTT CATSTQKTGELFF TRBJ2-2 NA TRBV15 NA